Below, 10 T cell receptor beta chains from the same sample are listed, as sequenced in a study of beta chain features in type 1 diabetes. Sequenced material consisted of expressed TCRB transcripts (all of the isolated RNA was reverse transcribed). The repertoire was sequenced with immunoSEQ multiplex PCR; TCRdb's copy has only in-frame clones and lacks some. The data contain under 250,000 clones, around 14% of them singletons. The specimen sequenced was naive CD4+ T cells from blood. These receptors all come from a woman between 40 and 50 years old in good health.

This clone was detected once. V and J are TRBV2 and TRBJ2-7; the D gene is possibly TRBD1 (6 bases). Trimming took off 4 bases at V and 7 bases at J, with 14 bases between the two ends. Germline CDR1 is SNHLY and CDR2 is FYNNEI. The CDR3 runs 13 residues. CDR3: CASSGPGAREQYF. Written as DNA, the CDR3 is TGTGCCAGCAGTGGCCCAGGGGCTAGGGAGCAGTACTTC.

In DNA, the CDR3 is TGCAGCGTCTCCATCAGGGGAGAAGCTTTCTTT. It yields the protein CSVSIRGEAFF. The chain has TRBV29-1 and TRBJ1-1; tentatively, D is TRBD1 (6 bases). V lost 6 bases and J lost 8, with 13 bases in between. Germline V CDR1 and CDR2: SQVTM, ANQGSEA. The CDR3 extends over 11 amino acids.

V gene TRBV5-1 combines with J gene TRBJ2-2, with TRBD2 matching 8 bases. The germline CDR1 and CDR2 sequences are SGHRS and YFSETQ. The CDR3 covers 16 residues. J was trimmed by 2 bases and V by 1 base; bases with no gene match: 4. CDR3 sequence reads: CASSLSSGGNTGELFF. CDR3 sequence (DNA): TGCGCCAGCAGCTTGTCCAGCGGGGGTAACACCGGGGAGCTGTTTTTT. The entire variable domain, with the rest obtained from reference TRBV5-1 and TRBJ2-2, is as follows: KAGVTQTPRYLIKTRGQQVTLSCSPISGHRSVSWYQQTPGQGLQFLFEYFSETQRNKGNFPGRFSGRQFSNSRSEMNVSTLELGDSALYLCASSLSSGGNTGELFFGEGSRLTVL.

The chain is built from TRBV7-8 and TRBJ2-5; 9 positions match TRBD2. The CDR3 is 16 amino acids. Germline V gives CDR1 SGHVS, CDR2 FQNEAQ. Losses at the gene ends were 4 bases for V and 5 bases for J; bases not matched to a gene: 11. Here the CDR3 reads CASSSKRLAAGETQYF. The DNA for the CDR3 is TGTGCCAGCAGCTCGAAACGACTAGCGGCTGGGGAGACCCAGTACTTC.

This clone was picked up a small number of times. V gene TRBV7-9 combines with J gene TRBJ2-3, with 7 bases identical to TRBD2. The V and J ends lost 5 bases and 0 bases, in that order; junction bases with no gene match: 11. Germline V CDR1 and CDR2: SEHNR, FQNEAQ (reference sequence). The CDR3 has 17 amino acids. The chain's CDR3 is CASSSTGLRTSTDTQYF. Written as DNA, the CDR3 is TGTGCCAGCAGCAGTACGGGACTACGTACTAGCACAGATACGCAGTATTTT.

This chain joins TRBV6-6 and TRBJ1-5, with TRBD1 matching 10 bases. Per germline, CDR1 MNHNY and CDR2 SVGAGI (reference sequence). Trimming cost V 6 bases and J 0 bases; bases outside gene matches: 5. The CDR3 runs to 16 residues. CDR3 in amino acids: CASRGQGSYSNQPQHF. CDR3 nucleotides: TGTGCCAGCAGGGGACAGGGGTCATATAGCAATCAGCCCCAGCATTTT.

This clone was recorded a few times. The chain uses TRBV10-3 and TRBJ2-3, with 10 positions matching TRBD1. CDR1 and CDR2 from the germline V gene are ENHRY and SYGVKD. The V segment lost 5 bases and the J segment 1 base; nucleotides outside the gene matches: 6. This CDR3 spans 16 amino acids. The CDR3 is CAISSGQGQGTDTQYF. Here the CDR3 DNA reads TGTGCCATCAGTTCGGGACAGGGGCAGGGCACAGATACGCAGTATTTT.

This clone was counted between two and nine times. The J gene is TRBJ1-4, the V gene TRBV27, with D uncertain. Germline V gene sequence: CDR1 MNHEY, CDR2 SMNVEV (reference sequence). Trimming removed 10 bases at V and 6 bases at J, with 6 bases between. The CDR3 spans 10 residues. CDR3 protein: CATPDEKLFF. In nucleotides, the CDR3 is TGTGCCACCCCAGATGAAAAACTGTTTTTT.

This clone was recorded a few times. The CDR3 is CASSLAGQTGELFF. The CDR3, as DNA: TGTGCCAGCAGCTTAGCTGGACAGACCGGGGAGCTGTTTTTT. The rearrangement links TRBV7-9 to TRBJ2-2; D may be TRBD1 (6 bases). Trimming shortened V by 0 bases and J by 5 bases, and 7 bases separated the two germline ends. The CDR3 is 14 residues long. Per the germline V gene, CDR1 is SEHNR and CDR2 is FQNEAQ (reference sequence).

The chain is built from TRBV4-3 and TRBJ2-7, with 15 bases fitting TRBD2. The CDR3 is 18 residues long. Germline CDR1 LGHNA, CDR2 YSLEER. J gave up 4 bases and V 2 bases, and 9 bases lay outside the gene matches. The CDR3 region has the DNA TGCGCCAGCAGCCAACACCCCCGCGGACTAGCGGGGGGGTACGAGCAGTACTTC. This encodes CASSQHPRGLAGGYEQYF.